This T cell receptor beta chain derives from a study of OX40 agonist ivuxolimab in advanced cancers. Study summary: Patients were dosed intravenously with ivuxolimab at 0.01 to 10 mg/kg every 2 weeks. Study conclusions and caveats: Blood T cells, both CD4+ and CD8+, expanded clonally by week 6 at 0.1 to 3.0 mg/kg. Among some nonresponders, normalized T-cell clonal expansion was also low. It was not determined which antigens were specifically recognized by the peripheral T cells that had undergone clonal expansion.

The CDR3 consists of 16 residues. Germline-derived CDR1 and CDR2 are SGHRS and YFSETQ. The ends lost 4 bases at V and 7 bases at J; junction bases unmatched: 12. Repertoires were generated with immunoSEQ multiplex PCR, while TCRdb's copy carries only in-frame clones and drops some. The sample holds 60,000 to 85,000 clones, 84% seen once. This clone was recorded a few times. The antigen is unknown. J is TRBJ2-1 and V is TRBV5-1, with TRBD1 matching 9 bases. The specimen was CD4+ or CD8+ T cells sorted from blood, collected in a trial of the OX40 agonist ivuxolimab. This clonotype was sampled from an adult with an advanced solid tumor such as melanoma, head and neck, liver or kidney cancer. CDR3 protein: CASSMGQGVGQNEQFF. CDR3 sequence (DNA): TGCGCCAGCAGCATGGGACAGGGTGTGGGGCAAAATGAGCAGTTCTTC.